This T cell receptor beta chain emerged from a study of blood T cell repertoires in COVID-19. On the study more broadly: Acute-phase and convalescent COVID-19 samples originated in the United States, Italy and Spain.

V lost 3 bases to trimming and J lost 6 bases, with 11 bases between them. CDR3 length equals 13 residues. CDR1 and CDR2 from the germline V gene are ENHRY and SYGVKD. TCRdb's table, derived via immunoSEQ multiplex PCR, lists solely in-frame clones and lacks some. Among 300,000 to 350,000 clones listed, approximately 89% were seen once. This clone has a single count. The chain couples TRBV10-3 to TRBJ1-2; D is possibly TRBD1 (5 bases). Sequenced sample: peripheral blood. This receptor was identified in a woman aged 18 to 35 who had recovered from COVID-19. The CDR3 DNA sequence: TGTGCCATCAGTGAAGGGGCAGAAGATGGCTACACCTTC. Translation: CAISEGAEDGYTF.